This T cell receptor beta chain was captured in a study of T cell responses to AZD1222 COVID-19 vaccine. Findings and limits, study-wide: Spike was spanned by vaccine-associated CD4 TCRs, which were dominant at 160-218 and 743-854. There were mostly white British donors and more females than males, and clonal diversity was possibly underestimated. None of the repertoires were sampled until the peak T cell response had passed.

As regards this clone: The target antigen is unknown.

Trimming removed 6 bases from V and 5 bases from J; junction bases left unmatched: 8. Germline V lookup: CDR1 SGHRS, CDR2 YFSETQ. The CDR3 is made up of 14 amino acids. Clones were read by immunoSEQ multiplex PCR, and TCRdb kept only the in-frame ones, dropping some. The table lists 120,000 or so clones, about nine tenths of them singletons. This clonotype was sampled from an adult in good health. Sequencing used peripheral blood, obtained on day 0 of AZD1222 vaccination. This chain connects TRBV5-1 to TRBJ2-7; 10 nucleotides line up with TRBD1. In DNA, the CDR3 is TGCGCCAGCACTCCCGGGACAGGGGTCGACGAGCAGTACTTC. Its translation: CASTPGTGVDEQYF. Full variable domain (rest looked up from reference TRBV5-1 and TRBJ2-7): KAGVTQTPRYLIKTRGQQVTLSCSPISGHRSVSWYQQTPGQGLQFLFEYFSETQRNKGNFPGRFSGRQFSNSRSEMNVSTLELGDSALYLCASTPGTGVDEQYFGPGTRLTVT.